This T cell receptor beta chain is drawn from a study of cytomegalovirus exposure and HLA in healthy donors. Turning to the study itself: Ancestry clustering placed 70% to 85% of more than 350 genotyped donors in the Caucasian-associated cluster.

60 Vbeta and 13 Jbeta primers were used in PCR. Repertoires were generated with immunoSEQ multiplex PCR, while TCRdb's copy carries only in-frame clones and drops some. Among roughly 180,000 clones listed, roughly 75% were seen once. The CDR3 loop spans 16 amino acids. V was clipped by 1 base and J by 2 bases; unmatched bases: 3. Germline V lookup: CDR1 KGHSH, CDR2 LQKENI. When sampled, the donors appeared nominally healthy, though they likely had unrecorded immune exposures. The V call is TRBV18, the J call TRBJ2-2; 8 bases align to TRBD1. Specimen: PBMCs. The TCR comes from a middle-aged woman in good health and CMV-seropositive. Written as DNA, the CDR3 is TGTGCCAGCTCACCACGGGCAGGGGGCAACACCGGGGAGCTGTTTTTT. It codes for CASSPRAGGNTGELFF.